A selection of T cell receptor beta chains follows, all from one sample in a study of blood T cell repertoires in COVID-19. The table came from immunoSEQ multiplex PCR; TCRdb's copy has only in-frame clones and leaves some out. The sample carries approximately 120,000 clones, 75% to 90% recorded once. Material for sequencing was peripheral blood. All receptors derive from a woman aged 50 to 60 with acute or convalescent COVID-19. Each CDR3 is given with its conserved first and last residue. D genes are given only for firm matches. Rows give clone size only sometimes, using once, few, many, or a class for an expanded clone.

v_call,d_call,j_call,clone_size,cdr3_aa,cdr3_nt
TRBV27,-,TRBJ1-6,-,CASSSTSHRASYNSPLHF,TGTGCCAGCAGTTCAACCTCTCACAGGGCATCCTATAATTCACCCCTCCACTTT
TRBV14,-,TRBJ2-1,-,CASSQDRAGNEQFF,TGTGCCAGCAGCCAAGATCGTGCGGGAAATGAGCAGTTCTTC
TRBV6-5,-,TRBJ2-2,-,CATRNGLLNTGELFF,TGTGCCACCCGAAATGGACTCTTGAACACCGGGGAGCTGTTTTTT
TRBV5-1,TRBD1,TRBJ2-2,-,CASSSGTGPAGELFF,TGCGCCAGCAGCTCCGGGACAGGGCCGGCCGGGGAGCTGTTTTTT
TRBV28,TRBD2,TRBJ2-3,-,CASSPISGEADTQYF,TGTGCCAGCAGTCCTATTAGCGGGGAGGCAGATACGCAGTATTTT
TRBV5-1,TRBD1,TRBJ2-7,-,CASSWGTAPYEQYF,TGCGCCAGCTCCTGGGGGACAGCCCCCTACGAGCAGTACTTC
TRBV6-5,TRBD2,TRBJ2-4,-,CASTLSGGYDIQYF,TGTGCCAGCACCCTTAGCGGGGGTTACGACATTCAGTACTTC
TRBV23-1,-,TRBJ1-1,-,CASTPPGGRNTEAFF,TGCGCCAGCACCCCCCCGGGGGGGCGGAACACTGAAGCTTTCTTT
TRBV4-1,-,TRBJ1-1,-,CASSQEGRKGNMNTEAFF,TGCGCCAGCAGCCAAGAAGGCCGGAAGGGGAATATGAACACTGAAGCTTTCTTT
TRBV15,-,TRBJ1-2,once,CATSAKGRDFGYTF,TGTGCCACCAGCGCAAAAGGGCGGGATTTTGGCTACACCTTC
TRBV5-6,-,TRBJ1-1,-,CASSLQWNTEAFF,TGTGCCAGCAGCTTACAATGGAACACTGAAGCTTTCTTT
TRBV11-2,-,TRBJ1-4,-,CASSFETDGHVKLFF,TGTGCCAGCAGCTTCGAGACAGACGGGCACGTAAAACTGTTTTTT
TRBV5-3,-,TRBJ2-7,-,CARSLSTGPRLPYEQYF,TGTGCCAGAAGCTTGTCCACAGGCCCAAGGCTTCCCTACGAGCAGTACTTC
TRBV5-4,-,TRBJ1-3,-,CASSPGSGGGNTIYF,TGTGCCAGCAGCCCCGGGTCGGGGGGCGGAAACACCATATATTTT
TRBV19,TRBD2,TRBJ2-3,-,CASSILSFGGGTTDTQYF,TGTGCCAGTAGTATCTTGTCGTTTGGGGGGGGTACGACAGATACGCAGTATTTT
TRBV11-2,-,TRBJ1-4,once,CASSRGTYEKLFF,TGTGCCAGCAGCCGGGGAACCTACGAAAAACTGTTTTTT
TRBV18,-,TRBJ2-7,-,CASSPGVAGVDEQYF,TGTGCCAGCTCACCGGGCGTGGCCGGGGTCGACGAGCAGTACTTC
TRBV19,-,TRBJ1-1,-,CASTPPFGQRTEAFF,TGTGCCAGCACTCCCCCTTTCGGCCAGCGCACTGAAGCTTTCTTT
TRBV19,TRBD1,TRBJ2-2,-,CASSIQRSGTANTGELFF,TGTGCCAGTAGTATACAAAGGTCTGGGACAGCCAACACCGGGGAGCTGTTTTTT
TRBV6-1,-,TRBJ1-5,-,CASSEIQYSGQPQHF,TGTGCCAGCAGTGAAATCCAGTATTCGGGTCAGCCCCAGCATTTT
TRBV28,TRBD1,TRBJ1-1,-,CASSPTGSTPEAFF,TGTGCCAGCAGCCCGACAGGGAGTACCCCTGAAGCTTTCTTT
TRBV6-5,TRBD1,TRBJ2-7,-,CASSRQGNRYEQYF,TGTGCCAGCAGTCGACAGGGTAACCGCTACGAGCAGTACTTC
TRBV5-1,TRBD1,TRBJ2-1,-,CASSLSQGGFGEQFF,TGCGCCAGCAGCTTATCACAGGGGGGTTTCGGTGAGCAGTTCTTC
TRBV6-5,-,TRBJ2-2,-,CASRGLNTGELFF,TGTGCCAGCAGGGGACTGAACACCGGGGAGCTGTTTTTT
TRBV18,TRBD1,TRBJ2-7,once,CASSHGTGGVKEQYF,TGTGCCAGCTCACATGGGACAGGGGGAGTGAAGGAGCAGTACTTC
TRBV18,TRBD1,TRBJ1-2,-,CASSPGQDDGYTF,TGTGCCAGCTCACCGGGACAGGACGACGGCTACACCTTC
TRBV3-1/TRBV3-2,-,TRBJ1-4,-,CASSSTGVNEKLFF,TGTGCCAGCAGCTCGACAGGTGTAAATGAAAAACTGTTTTTT
TRBV5-1,TRBD2,TRBJ2-3,once,CASSLAPGTSGTDTQYF,TGCGCCAGCAGCTTGGCGCCCGGGACTAGCGGCACAGATACGCAGTATTTT
TRBV18,-,TRBJ2-7,-,CASHPTGQSYEQYF,TGTGCCAGCCACCCGACAGGCCAATCCTACGAGCAGTACTTC
TRBV9,TRBD2,TRBJ2-1,once,CASSFGTSVYNEQFF,TGTGCCAGCAGCTTCGGGACTAGCGTCTACAATGAGCAGTTCTTC
TRBV7-3,-,TRBJ1-2,-,CASSLSASYGYTF,TGTGCCAGCAGCTTGTCCGCCAGCTATGGCTACACCTTC
TRBV12-3/TRBV12-4,-,TRBJ2-1,-,CASSRPTLGGQFF,TGTGCCAGCAGCCGTCCGACCCTTGGCGGGCAGTTCTTC
TRBV5-1,TRBD1,TRBJ2-7,-,CASSQTTGGDYEQYF,TGCGCCAGCAGCCAGACCACAGGGGGCGACTACGAGCAGTACTTC
TRBV2,-,TRBJ1-5,few,CASTRKGRGSGNQPQHF,TGTGCCAGCACCCGGAAGGGCAGGGGTAGTGGCAATCAGCCCCAGCATTTT
TRBV19,-,TRBJ2-5,-,CASRRTIQEAQYF,TGTGCCAGTAGACGGACAATACAAGAGGCCCAGTACTTC
TRBV10-1,TRBD2,TRBJ2-4,-,CASSGGTGGIQYF,TGCGCCAGCAGTGGGGGCACGGGGGGCATTCAGTACTTC
TRBV9,-,TRBJ2-3,once,CASSASTPGIPGRDTQYF,TGTGCCAGCAGCGCATCTACTCCCGGGATCCCGGGAAGAGATACGCAGTATTTT
TRBV2,-,TRBJ1-4,-,CASSVRQNEKLFF,TGTGCCAGCAGTGTAAGACAGAATGAAAAACTGTTTTTT
TRBV19,TRBD1,TRBJ1-5,few,CASSIDGTGGNQPQHF,TGTGCCAGTAGTATAGACGGGACAGGGGGCAATCAGCCCCAGCATTTT
TRBV3-1/TRBV3-2,TRBD1,TRBJ1-2,-,CASSQTPGQGRGYTF,TGTGCCAGCAGCCAAACCCCCGGACAGGGACGTGGCTACACCTTC
TRBV6-4,-,TRBJ1-2,-,CASSESGIGGYTF,TGTGCCAGCAGTGAGTCCGGGATCGGGGGCTACACCTTC
TRBV18,-,TRBJ1-2,-,CASSPPTTNYGYTF,TGTGCCAGCTCACCACCGACAACCAACTATGGCTACACCTTC
TRBV14,-,TRBJ1-3,-,CASSRAGTGNTIYF,TGTGCCAGCAGCCGGGCAGGCACGGGAAACACCATATATTTT
TRBV20-1,TRBD2,TRBJ2-1,few,CSASLLAGVYNEQFF,TGCAGTGCTAGTCTCCTAGCGGGGGTCTACAATGAGCAGTTCTTC
TRBV5-1,TRBD1,TRBJ2-1,-,CASSLGGQGSYNEQFF,TGCGCCAGCAGCTTGGGGGGACAGGGAAGTTACAATGAGCAGTTCTTC
TRBV3-1/TRBV3-2,TRBD1,TRBJ1-2,-,CASSPALGTGEVYGYTF,TGTGCCAGCAGTCCAGCCCTCGGGACAGGGGAAGTCTATGGCTACACCTTC
TRBV6-8,TRBD2,TRBJ2-3,-,CASSSRGEVGTDTQYF,TGTGCCAGCAGTTCCCGGGGGGAAGTCGGCACAGATACGCAGTATTTT
TRBV19,-,TRBJ1-2,-,CAILRQAPYGYTF,TGTGCCATTCTTCGGCAGGCCCCCTATGGCTACACCTTC
TRBV7-3,-,TRBJ1-2,-,CASDMWTANYGYTF,TGTGCCAGCGACATGTGGACAGCTAACTATGGCTACACCTTC
TRBV7-7,TRBD1,TRBJ1-4,-,CASGPGGSNEKLFF,TGTGCCAGCGGGCCAGGGGGCAGCAATGAAAAACTGTTTTTT
TRBV7-9,-,TRBJ2-7,-,CASSPNGGATEQYF,TGTGCCAGCAGCCCGAACGGGGGAGCGACTGAGCAGTACTTC
TRBV30,TRBD1,TRBJ1-6,-,CAWSRTGQGGVSPLHF,TGTGCCTGGAGCCGTACTGGACAGGGAGGCGTCTCACCCCTCCACTTT
TRBV2,-,TRBJ1-5,-,CASSGETGVDQPQHF,TGTGCCAGCAGTGGGGAGACAGGAGTGGATCAGCCCCAGCATTTT
TRBV25-1,TRBD1,TRBJ1-5,-,CASSTRGGNQPQHF,TGTGCCAGCAGTACCAGGGGGGGCAATCAGCCCCAGCATTTT
TRBV6-4,TRBD2,TRBJ2-3,-,CASSEGISGGRTDTQYF,TGTGCCAGCAGTGAGGGAATTAGCGGGGGGAGGACAGATACGCAGTATTTT
TRBV2,TRBD2,TRBJ2-1,-,CASSDGGGLYNEQFF,TGTGCCAGCAGTGACGGCGGGGGGCTCTACAATGAGCAGTTCTTC
TRBV7-9,-,TRBJ1-1,-,CASTTGDTEAFF,TGTGCCAGCACTACCGGGGACACTGAAGCTTTCTTT
TRBV5-4,TRBD1,TRBJ1-2,-,CASSARDSPYTF,TGTGCCAGCAGCGCTCGGGACAGTCCGTACACCTTC
TRBV9,-,TRBJ1-1,-,CASSVSGRGTEAFF,TGTGCCAGCAGCGTATCGGGGCGGGGGACTGAAGCTTTCTTT